Presented here are 2 T cell receptor beta chains from one specimen sequenced in a study of T cell repertoires in cytomegalovirus infection (dated by TCRdb to between 2019 and 2020). TCRdb shows the sequencer as Illumina HiSeq 1500. TCRdb ran its own pipeline on the public reads, namely fastp trimming at Q25 and MiXCR clone calling, and kept in-frame beta chains. All rows with the same CDR3 protein become a single entry with the most common DNA and genes. This sample is represented by about 740,000 distinct CDR3 sequences; less than 40% of them were singletons. The ten top clones hold around 2.6% of the sample. Sequencing used PBMCs. Receptor source: a human donor in good health (CMV status not recorded). Some clones in this sample may be carry-over from other donors' samples.

The chain combines TRBV5-1 with TRBJ1-2; maybe TRBD1 (5 bases). The germline gives CDR1 SGHRS, CDR2 YFSETQ. This CDR3 has 13 amino acids. The V gene lost 0 bases and the J gene lost 7 bases, with 10 bases spanning the gap. CDR3 sequence (DNA): TGCGCCAGCAGCTTGGATTCGGGACGTGGCTACACCTTC. Translating gives CASSLDSGRGYTF. The variable domain in full, completed from reference TRBV5-1 and TRBJ1-2, reads KAGVTQTPRYLIKTRGQQVTLSCSPISGHRSVSWYQQTPGQGLQFLFEYFSETQRNKGNFPGRFSGRQFSNSRSEMNVSTLELGDSALYLCASSLDSGRGYTFGSGTRLTVV.

This clonotype was seen a few times. The J gene is TRBJ2-1, the V gene TRBV19; 7 positions match TRBD2. With V trimmed by 3 bases and J by 4 bases, 6 bases remained unmatched. Germline CDR1 LNHDA, CDR2 SQIVND (reference sequence). The CDR3 spans 15 residues. The CDR3 sequence is CASSMAGVFYNEQFF. CDR3 sequence (DNA): TGTGCCAGTAGTATGGCGGGGGTTTTTTACAATGAGCAGTTCTTC.